The next 27 T cell receptor beta chains were all read from a single sample in a study of blood T cell repertoires in COVID-19. The method was immunoSEQ multiplex PCR; TCRdb's version includes in-frame clones alone and lacks a portion of them. The data contain fewer than 350,000 clones, around 88% of them singletons. Material: peripheral blood. The receptors derive from a woman in her 70s with COVID-19, enrolled during active disease.

J is TRBJ1-2 and V is TRBV30; D is perhaps TRBD1 (5 bases). The CDR3 is 15 amino acids. CDR1 and CDR2 from the germline V gene are GTSNPN and SVGIG (reference sequence). V lost 1 base, J lost 8 bases, and 20 bases lay in between. Here the CDR3 DNA reads TGTGCCTGGAGTGCCTATGGGACTGGCTCTGGGGGCTACACCTTC. Translation: CAWSAYGTGSGGYTF.

The V gene is TRBV7-2, the J gene TRBJ1-2, with 8 bases identical to TRBD1. CDR1 SGHTA and CDR2 FQGNSA come from the germline V gene. This CDR3 has 15 amino acids. J gave up 0 bases and V 6 bases, and 6 bases lay outside the gene matches. The CDR3: CASSPSTGANYGYTF. DNA of the CDR3: TGTGCCAGCAGTCCCTCGACAGGGGCTAACTATGGCTACACCTTC.

This clone showed up just once. The chain couples TRBV21-1 to TRBJ1-5. TRBV21-1 is termed a pseudogene. The CDR3 spans 16 residues. CDR3 amino acids: CASSNCRDGRNQPQHF. The CDR3 bases are TGTGCCAGCAGCAATTGCCGGGACGGGAGAAATCAGCCCCAGCATTTT.

The rearrangement uses TRBV5-4 and TRBJ1-5, with 9 bases lining up with TRBD1. The CDR3 is 16 residues long. Germline trimming cut 2 bases from V and 4 bases from J; bases unmatched to any gene: 7. The germline gives CDR1 SGHNT, CDR2 YYREEE (reference sequence). The CDR3 loop reads CASSFERDRDNQPQHF. CDR3 sequence (DNA): TGTGCCAGCAGCTTCGAAAGGGACAGGGATAATCAGCCCCAGCATTTT.

The CDR3, as DNA: TGTGCCAGCATCCCGGGACACTTGAACACTGAAGCTTTCTTT. It codes for CASIPGHLNTEAFF. The chain joins TRBV6-5 to TRBJ1-1, with D tentatively TRBD1 (6 bases). The V gene's germline CDR1 is MNHEY and CDR2 SVGAGI. The V end lost 7 bases, the J end lost 0 bases, and 12 bases lay between the germline ends. The CDR3 is 14 amino acids.

The rearrangement joins TRBV6-4 to TRBJ2-3, with D possibly matching TRBD1 (5 bases). This CDR3 is built from 16 residues. Germline assignment: CDR1 MRHNA and CDR2 SNTAGT. Trimming removed 2 bases at V and 2 bases at J, with 14 bases between. The CDR3 protein is CASSDILGAHTDTQYF. The CDR3 nucleotides read TGTGCCAGCAGTGACATTTTAGGGGCCCACACAGATACGCAGTATTTT.

This chain uses TRBV10-2 with TRBJ1-1, with 8 nucleotides matching TRBD1. CDR1 and CDR2 (germline): WSHSY, SAAADI. The CDR3 has 14 amino acids. V shed 4 bases and J 4 bases; nucleotides not matched to a gene: 5. CDR3 in amino acids: CASSGWDRPTEAFF. CDR3 coding DNA: TGCGCCAGCAGTGGTTGGGACAGGCCCACTGAAGCTTTCTTT.

This chain uses TRBV4-1 with TRBJ1-2, with 11 nucleotides matching TRBD1. V lost 6 bases, J lost 6 bases, and 9 bases stayed unmatched. Germline V gene data show CDR1 as MGHRA and CDR2 as YSYEKL. The CDR3 has 15 amino acids. The CDR3 region is CASRTVGQGDDGYTF. The DNA of the CDR3 is TGCGCCAGCAGGACTGTGGGACAGGGGGACGATGGCTACACCTTC.

The chain joins TRBV5-1 to TRBJ1-1, with D unresolved. This CDR3 spans 11 amino acids. The V gene's germline CDR1 is SGHRS and CDR2 YFSETQ. The germline V and J ends were trimmed by 3 bases and 7 bases, with 7 bases remaining between them. The CDR3 DNA is TGCGCCAGCAGCTCCGGGTTTGAAGCTTTCTTT. Its translation: CASSSGFEAFF.

The chain has TRBV29-1 and TRBJ1-2; D is unclear. The CDR3 extends over 11 amino acids. The V gene lost 4 bases and the J gene lost 4 bases, with 7 bases spanning the gap. Germline-derived CDR1 and CDR2 are SQVTM and ANQGSEA. The DNA for the CDR3 is TGCAGCGTTGGGACTCTCTATGGCTACACCTTC. Protein: CSVGTLYGYTF. Full variable domain (outside the CDR3, taken from reference TRBV29-1 and TRBJ1-2): SAVISQKPSRDICQRGTSLTIQCQVDSQVTMMFWYRQQPGQSLTLIATANQGSEATYESGFVIDKFPISRPNLTFSTLTVSNMSPEDSSIYLCSVGTLYGYTFGSGTRLTVV.

The chain recombines TRBV6-5 with TRBJ2-2, with a tentative D call TRBD2 (6 bases). CDR1 and CDR2 from the germline V gene are MNHEY and SVGAGI. The CDR3 runs to 14 residues. With 4 bases removed from V and 7 bases from J, the gap between germline ends came to 13 bases. The CDR3 spells CASSSLFGGGELFF. The CDR3 DNA reads as TGTGCCAGCAGTTCCTTGTTCGGGGGCGGGGAGCTGTTTTTT.

This chain links TRBV28 with TRBJ1-4; D ambiguous. V gave up 8 bases and J gave up 0 bases, with 10 bases separating them. The germline gives CDR1 MDHEN, CDR2 SYDVKM. The length of the CDR3 is 14 residues. The CDR3 here is CASHHGATNEKLFF. CDR3 bases: TGTGCCAGCCACCACGGAGCAACTAATGAAAAACTGTTTTTT.

The chain joins TRBV29-1 to TRBJ1-6, with D uncertain. This CDR3 is 15 amino acids long. V dropped 5 bases and J dropped 7 bases, with 18 bases sitting between them. CDR1 is SQVTM, CDR2 ANQGSEA, per germline. This CDR3 is CSVCPYRVVNSPLHF. CDR3 nucleotides: TGCAGCGTTTGTCCGTATAGAGTCGTCAATTCACCCCTCCACTTT.

The chain carries TRBV6-2 or TRBV6-3 and TRBJ1-5; D is possibly TRBD1 (6 bases). The V end was cut by 6 bases, the J end by 7 bases, with 16 bases between. CDR1 MNHEY and CDR2 SVGEGT come from the germline V gene. The CDR3 length is 14 residues. CDR3 residues: CASSLTGYWQPQHF. The DNA of the CDR3 is TGTGCCAGCAGCCTCACAGGGTACTGGCAGCCCCAGCATTTT.

The V call is TRBV13, the J call TRBJ2-5; 10 positions agree with TRBD2. CDR3 length equals 16 residues. V was clipped by 2 bases and J by 4 bases; unmatched bases: 7. Per germline, CDR1 PRHDT and CDR2 FYEKMQ (reference sequence). For the CDR3, the DNA is TGTGCCAGCAGCTTAAGAGTAGCGGGGGGTAGAGAGACCCAGTACTTC. Protein: CASSLRVAGGRETQYF.

V is TRBV2 and J is TRBJ1-6, with 8 nucleotides matching TRBD1. The junction had 7 bases not matched to a gene; V was cut back by 6 bases and J by 6 bases. The CDR3 runs to 15 residues. Germline-derived CDR1 and CDR2 are SNHLY and FYNNEI. The CDR3 reads CASRGTGLPNSPLHF. CDR3 sequence (DNA): TGTGCCAGCAGAGGGACAGGTCTTCCTAATTCACCCCTCCACTTT.

V and J are TRBV9 and TRBJ2-2; D is possibly TRBD1 (6 bases). The germline gives CDR1 SGDLS, CDR2 YYNGEE. The CDR3 is 15 amino acids. Between the trimmed V and J ends, which lost 3 bases and 3 bases, there was a span of 12 bases. As DNA, the CDR3 is TGTGCCAGCAGCGGGCTACAGGGACACACCGGGGAGCTGTTTTTT. It encodes CASSGLQGHTGELFF.

The V call is TRBV7-9, the J call TRBJ1-6; no reliable D call. The CDR3 runs 13 residues. CDR1 and CDR2 (germline): SEHNR, FQNEAQ (reference sequence). Trimming took off 2 bases at V and 10 bases at J, with 9 bases between the two ends. The CDR3 sequence: CASSLLGSSPLHF. The CDR3 region has the DNA TGTGCCAGCAGCTTATTGGGGAGCTCACCCCTCCACTTT.

The rearrangement uses TRBV23-1 and TRBJ2-2, with 8 bases matching TRBD1. TRBV23-1 is flagged as an ORF with uncertain function. Losses at the gene ends were 5 bases for V and 0 bases for J; bases not matched to a gene: 14. The CDR3 runs to 19 residues. CDR3 loop: CASSFLLTKGQANTGELFF. CDR3 DNA: TGCGCCAGCAGTTTCCTCCTAACGAAGGGACAGGCGAACACCGGGGAGCTGTTTTTT.

This chain connects TRBV28 to TRBJ2-5, with TRBD1 matching 8 bases. The trim removed 5 bases at V and 2 bases at J, leaving 4 bases unmatched. Germline CDR1 and CDR2: MDHEN and SYDVKM. This CDR3 is built from 14 residues. CDR3 in DNA: TGTGCCAGCAGTGGAACAGGGGGGCAAGAGACCCAGTACTTC. It encodes CASSGTGGQETQYF.

The chain joins TRBV27 to TRBJ1-3; the match to TRBD1 covers 8 bases. Germline V lookup: CDR1 MNHEY, CDR2 SMNVEV (reference sequence). The CDR3 sequence is 15 residues long. V dropped 3 bases and J dropped 4; count of bases not matched to a gene: 5. The CDR3 reads CASSFSRGLGNTIYF. CDR3 DNA: TGTGCCAGCAGTTTTTCCAGGGGGCTAGGAAACACCATATATTTT.

The chain couples TRBV5-1 to TRBJ1-1; 7 bases agree with TRBD1. Trimming removed 2 bases from V and 4 bases from J; junction bases left unmatched: 2. Germline CDR1 is SGHRS and CDR2 is YFSETQ. The CDR3 consists of 13 residues. CDR3 in DNA: TGCGCCAGCAGCTTTCAGGGGGTCACTGAAGCTTTCTTT. This sequence encodes CASSFQGVTEAFF. Looking up the rest from reference TRBV5-1 and TRBJ1-1 gives the full variable domain: KAGVTQTPRYLIKTRGQQVTLSCSPISGHRSVSWYQQTPGQGLQFLFEYFSETQRNKGNFPGRFSGRQFSNSRSEMNVSTLELGDSALYLCASSFQGVTEAFFGQGTRLTVV.

About this clone itself: The same CDR3 is also encoded by other DNA sequences in this sample. This sequence joins TRBV5-1 and TRBJ2-1; possible D gene TRBD2, 6 bases. V lost 0 bases and J lost 0, with 10 bases in between. The CDR3 runs 16 residues. Per germline, CDR1 SGHRS and CDR2 YFSETQ. Written as DNA, the CDR3 is TGCGCCAGCAGCTTGGACGGACTAAGCTCCTACAATGAGCAGTTCTTC. Its translation is CASSLDGLSSYNEQFF.

The chain employs TRBV7-9 and TRBJ1-1; D perhaps matches TRBD1 (5 bases). V lost 1 base to trimming and J lost 2 bases, with 14 bases between them. The CDR3 is 16 residues long. The V gene's germline CDR1 is SEHNR and CDR2 FQNEAQ (reference sequence). The chain's CDR3 is CASSLDGLGGNTEAFF. The CDR3 nucleotides are TGTGCCAGCAGCTTAGATGGTCTGGGGGGAAACACTGAAGCTTTCTTT. Full variable domain (outside the CDR3, taken from reference TRBV7-9 and TRBJ1-1): DTGVSQNPRHKITKRGQNVTFRCDPISEHNRLYWYRQTLGQGPEFLTYFQNEAQLEKSRLLSDRFSAERPKGSFSTLEIQRTEQGDSAMYLCASSLDGLGGNTEAFFGQGTRLTVV.

The chain uses TRBV3-1 (or the pseudogene TRBV3-2) and TRBJ1-2; 7 bases align to TRBD1. The germline gives CDR1 LGHDT, CDR2 YNNKEL (reference sequence). This CDR3 has 14 amino acids. The V and J ends lost 6 bases and 3 bases, in that order; junction bases with no gene match: 7. The CDR3 is CASSPTQGDYGYTF. CDR3 sequence (DNA): TGTGCCAGCAGTCCCACCCAGGGGGACTATGGCTACACCTTC.

This rearrangement joins TRBV14 to TRBJ2-7, with a tentative D call TRBD2 (6 bases). CDR3 length equals 17 residues. Trimming removed 3 bases at V and 2 bases at J, with 20 bases between. Germline V gene data show CDR1 as SGHDN and CDR2 as FVKESK. The CDR3 DNA reads as TGTGCCAGCAGCCAGGCCCTTTTCCGGGAGACACCCTACGAGCAGTACTTC. As protein: CASSQALFRETPYEQYF.

This rearrangement joins TRBV28 to TRBJ1-2; 10 nucleotides agree with TRBD1. CDR3 length: 14 residues. V lost 5 bases and J lost 8; bases outside the gene matches: 8. CDR1 is MDHEN and CDR2 is SYDVKM in the germline V gene. The CDR3 coding sequence is TGTGCCAGCAGTCCTAGACAGGGGGCGTGGGGCTACACCTTC. Protein sequence: CASSPRQGAWGYTF.